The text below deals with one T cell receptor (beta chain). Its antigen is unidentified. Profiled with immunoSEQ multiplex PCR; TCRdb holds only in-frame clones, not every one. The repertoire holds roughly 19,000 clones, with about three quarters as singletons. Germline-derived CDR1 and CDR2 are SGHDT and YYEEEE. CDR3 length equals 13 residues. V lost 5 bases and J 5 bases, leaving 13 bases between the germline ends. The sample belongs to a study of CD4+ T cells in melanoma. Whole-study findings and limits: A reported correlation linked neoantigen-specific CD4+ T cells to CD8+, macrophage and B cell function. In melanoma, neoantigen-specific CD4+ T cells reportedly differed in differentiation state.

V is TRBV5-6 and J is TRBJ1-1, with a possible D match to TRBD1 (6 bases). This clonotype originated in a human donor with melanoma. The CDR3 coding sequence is TGTGCCAGCAGTTACAGGGAGGATACTGAAGCTTTCTTT. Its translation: CASSYREDTEAFF.